The sequence of this TCR beta chain was determined in a study of persistence of HIV-infected CD4 T cells. Details on this clone: No antigen is known for it.

The stimulus was lysate of CMV-infected fibroblasts, approximately 9.6 ug/mL. Sorting of responding CD4+ T cells relied on upregulated CD40 ligand together with CD69. Sequencing used immunoSEQ version 4 in survey mode. The method was immunoSEQ multiplex PCR; TCRdb's version includes in-frame clones alone and lacks a portion of them. The sample has almost 20,000 clones; approximately 80% are singletons. This CDR3 contains 15 residues. The germline CDR1 and CDR2 sequences are SNHLY and FYNNEI. Trimming took 10 bases from V and 0 from J, leaving 16 bases between them. The sequences come from CD4+ T cells sorted from PBMCs after roughly 18-hour stimulation, collected from a patient who received antiretroviral therapy. The sequence came from an adult man with HIV who was CMV-seropositive. The chain joins TRBV2 to TRBJ2-1, with D possibly being TRBD2 (7 bases). CDR3 DNA: TGTGCCACTAGGGGGGAGGGGAGCTCCTACAATGAGCAGTTCTTC. Its translation is CATRGEGSSYNEQFF.